Following are 24 T cell receptor beta chains from one sample sequenced in a study of blood T cell repertoires in COVID-19. Clones were read by immunoSEQ multiplex PCR, and TCRdb kept only the in-frame ones, dropping some. The sample consists of roughly 150,000 clones, approximately 78% of them appearing once. Sequenced: peripheral blood. The receptors come from a woman aged 80 or older with acute or convalescent COVID-19.

V and J are TRBV28 and TRBJ2-5; a weak D match, TRBD1 (6 bases). Germline values: CDR1 MDHEN, CDR2 SYDVKM. The CDR3 contains 15 residues. V was shortened by 5 bases and J by 5 bases, with 18 bases between the two germline ends. CDR3 in DNA: TGTGCCAGCAGTAATGGGGGACACCGGTCCGAGACCCAGTACTTC. Its translation: CASSNGGHRSETQYF.

This rearrangement joins TRBV3-1 (or the pseudogene TRBV3-2) to TRBJ1-5; weak D call: TRBD1 (5 bases). Germline lookup yields CDR1 LGHDT and CDR2 YNNKEL (reference sequence). Trimming took off 0 bases at V and 7 bases at J, with 10 bases between the two ends. The CDR3 extends over 14 amino acids. CDR3: CASSQDVGGQPQHF. In DNA, the CDR3 is TGTGCCAGCAGCCAAGATGTGGGGGGGCAGCCCCAGCATTTT.

V usage is TRBV28 and J usage is TRBJ2-2, with 13 bases lining up with TRBD2. The CDR3 is made up of 17 amino acids. Trimming removed 3 bases from V and 3 bases from J; junction bases left unmatched: 4. CDR1 is MDHEN, CDR2 SYDVKM, per germline. The CDR3 DNA follows: TGTGCCAGCAGTTTTACGGGACTAGCGGGGTACACCGGGGAGCTGTTTTTT. The encoded protein is CASSFTGLAGYTGELFF.

V usage is TRBV5-4 and J usage is TRBJ1-1, with unresolved D. V shed 2 bases and J shed 9 bases, with 11 bases lying between them. Germline CDR1 SGHNT, CDR2 YYREEE (reference sequence). The CDR3 has 12 amino acids. The CDR3 loop reads CASSLRSTKAFF. The CDR3 DNA reads TGTGCCAGCAGCTTAAGGTCTACTAAAGCTTTCTTT. The full variable domain, its missing parts supplied by reference TRBV5-4 and TRBJ1-1, is ETGVTQSPTHLIKTRGQQVTLRCSSQSGHNTVSWYQQALGQGPQFIFQYYREEENGRGNFPPRFSGLQFPNYSSELNVNALELDDSALYLCASSLRSTKAFFGQGTRLTVV.

The chain recombines TRBV13 with TRBJ2-7; D is perhaps TRBD2 (6 bases). This CDR3 has 16 residues. V shed 5 bases and J shed 2 bases, with 19 bases lying between them. Germline V gives CDR1 PRHDT, CDR2 FYEKMQ (reference sequence). As DNA, the CDR3 is TGTGCCAGCAGCACCACGTGGGATGGCGGGGCCTACGAGCAGTACTTC. It translates to CASSTTWDGGAYEQYF.

The V call is TRBV29-1, the J call TRBJ1-1; TRBD1 agrees at 11 bases. Germline-derived CDR1 and CDR2 are SQVTM and ANQGSEA. V shed 6 bases, J shed 7 bases, and the junction held 13 bases outside the gene matches. This CDR3 spans 15 amino acids. DNA for the CDR3: TGCAGCGTGGAGGACAGGGGGCGAGGCGTGGGTGAAGCTTTCTTT. Its protein product is CSVEDRGRGVGEAFF.

The J gene is TRBJ2-7, the V gene TRBV19; 9 nucleotides line up with TRBD1. The CDR3 is 17 residues long. Germline V lookup: CDR1 LNHDA, CDR2 SQIVND (reference sequence). V was pared by 5 bases and J by 2 bases, with 13 bases of the junction left unmatched. CDR3 coding DNA: TGTGCCAGTAGTGCCAGCGGGACAGGGTCGTTTACCTACGAGCAGTACTTC. This gives the protein CASSASGTGSFTYEQYF.

This clone was found once. This CDR3 is CASSLVGSGKSPGELFF. CDR3 DNA: TGTGCCAGCAGCTTAGTCGGCAGCGGGAAAAGCCCCGGGGAGCTGTTTTTT. This rearrangement joins TRBV7-9 to TRBJ2-2, with 7 bases lining up with TRBD2. Germline-derived CDR1 and CDR2 are SEHNR and FQNEAQ (reference sequence). V shed 1 base, J shed 6 bases, and the junction held 11 bases outside the gene matches. The CDR3 covers 17 residues. The full variable domain, in which reference TRBV7-9 and TRBJ2-2 provide the parts outside the CDR3, is DTGVSQNPRHKITKRGQNVTFRCDPISEHNRLYWYRQTLGQGPEFLTYFQNEAQLEKSRLLSDRFSAERPKGSFSTLEIQRTEQGDSAMYLCASSLVGSGKSPGELFFGEGSRLTVL.

This rearrangement joins TRBV14 to TRBJ1-2; TRBD1 is a possible D gene (6 bases). V shed 1 base and J shed 7 bases, with 16 bases lying between them. Per germline, CDR1 SGHDN and CDR2 FVKESK. CDR3 length: 15 amino acids. CDR3 bases: TGTGCCAGCAGCCAAGGGGTTTGGGGGCGCGGTGGCTACACCTTC. Translation: CASSQGVWGRGGYTF.

V gene TRBV11-3 combines with J gene TRBJ2-7; TRBD1 matches 7 bases. The CDR3 has 16 residues. Germline values: CDR1 SGHNT, CDR2 YENEEA. After removal of 4 bases from V and 5 bases from J, the junction contained 14 bases not matched to a gene. CDR3 nucleotides: TGTGCCAGCAGCTCAACGACCGTGACAGGGAGCAACGAGCAGTACTTC. Translating gives CASSSTTVTGSNEQYF.

The chain couples TRBV12-5 to TRBJ1-2; TRBD1 agrees at 7 bases. From germline, CDR1 is LGHNT and CDR2 FRNRAP. V was pared by 5 bases and J by 4 bases, with 7 bases of the junction left unmatched. The CDR3 spans 14 residues. Here the CDR3 DNA reads TGTGCTAGTGGTCTCCGGGACAGTCTCTATGGCTACACCTTC. It translates to CASGLRDSLYGYTF.

The chain employs TRBV7-8 and TRBJ2-7; 9 nucleotides align to TRBD1. The junction had 11 bases not matched to a gene; V was cut back by 5 bases and J by 3 bases. CDR1 SGHVS and CDR2 FQNEAQ come from the germline V gene. This CDR3 is built from 16 residues. In nucleotides, the CDR3 is TGTGCCAGCAGCAGAACATTCGCGGGACAGGGCTACGAGCAGTACTTC. Its protein product is CASSRTFAGQGYEQYF.

The CDR3 sequence is CASSSSRGYEQYF. In DNA form, the CDR3 reads TGTGCCAGCAGCTCGAGCAGGGGGTACGAGCAGTACTTC. The chain joins TRBV11-2 to TRBJ2-7, with 7 bases matching TRBD1. Trimming removed 4 bases from V and 4 bases from J; junction bases left unmatched: 4. From germline, CDR1 is SGHAT and CDR2 FQNNGV. The CDR3 has 13 amino acids.

This sequence joins TRBV28 and TRBJ1-6; no clear D. The CDR3 contains 13 residues. V lost 5 bases and J lost 10, with 12 bases in between. Germline V gene data show CDR1 as MDHEN and CDR2 as SYDVKM. The CDR3 reads CASSPPTRSPLHF. Here the CDR3 DNA reads TGTGCCAGCAGTCCCCCGACTCGGTCACCCCTCCACTTT.

The chain combines TRBV5-6 with TRBJ1-5; 7 nucleotides match TRBD1. Germline-derived CDR1 and CDR2 are SGHDT and YYEEEE. The CDR3 is 12 residues long. V lost 4 bases and J lost 11; bases outside the gene matches: 6. Here the CDR3 DNA reads TGTGCCAGCAGCCGTACAGGGGAGTCCCAGCATTTT. Translated, it gives CASSRTGESQHF.

This clone occurred a few times. The chain couples TRBV9 to TRBJ1-6, with 11 bases lining up with TRBD1. The CDR3 length is 15 residues. J lost 7 bases, V lost 4 bases, and 4 bases had no gene match. CDR1 is SGDLS, CDR2 YYNGEE, per germline. CDR3 in amino acids: CASSLRTGGNSPLHF. Written as DNA, the CDR3 is TGTGCCAGCAGCCTAAGGACAGGGGGCAATTCACCCCTCCACTTT.

The chain joins TRBV28 to TRBJ2-2; weak D call: TRBD1 (6 bases). Germline lookup yields CDR1 MDHEN and CDR2 SYDVKM. Between the trimmed V and J ends, which lost 6 bases and 0 bases, there was a span of 11 bases. The CDR3 spans 15 residues. The CDR3 DNA reads TGTGCCAGCAGAGGAACAGGGTCGAACACCGGGGAGCTGTTTTTT. Residues: CASRGTGSNTGELFF.

This chain links TRBV5-1 with TRBJ1-2; D unresolved. V was cut by 0 bases and J by 1 base, with 7 bases left in between. Germline V lookup: CDR1 SGHRS, CDR2 YFSETQ. This CDR3 has 14 amino acids. CDR3 in amino acids: CASSLAGYNYGYTF. In nucleotides, the CDR3 is TGCGCCAGCAGCTTGGCAGGTTATAACTATGGCTACACCTTC.

In this sample, this clone turned up a few times. V usage is TRBV18 and J usage is TRBJ1-4, with a possible D match to TRBD1 (6 bases). This CDR3 has 15 residues. V lost 4 bases and J lost 0, with 9 bases in between. Germline V gene lookup returns CDR1 KGHSH and CDR2 LQKENI. The CDR3 DNA sequence: TGTGCCAGCTCACGCAACAGGGCAACTAATGAAAAACTGTTTTTT. Its protein product is CASSRNRATNEKLFF.

This clone was picked up one time. J is TRBJ2-1 and V is TRBV4-1; possible D gene TRBD2, 6 bases. Germline values: CDR1 MGHRA, CDR2 YSYEKL. This CDR3 spans 17 amino acids. Trimming took 4 bases from V and 5 from J, leaving 21 bases between them. CDR3: CASSRDSGFVGDNEQFF. The CDR3, as DNA: TGCGCCAGCAGCCGGGATAGCGGCTTCGTCGGGGACAATGAGCAGTTCTTC.

V gene TRBV28 combines with J gene TRBJ1-1; tentative D call: TRBD1 (6 bases). Trimming pared 8 bases from V and 5 bases from J, leaving 15 bases between. The germline V gene has CDR1 MDHEN and CDR2 SYDVKM. The CDR3 runs to 13 residues. The CDR3 sequence is CASLPGVRTEAFF. CDR3 DNA: TGTGCCAGCTTACCAGGGGTTCGGACTGAAGCTTTCTTT.

The rearrangement links TRBV12-3 or TRBV12-4 to TRBJ1-2, with D possibly being TRBD1 (5 bases). The CDR3 extends over 13 amino acids. Trimming removed 1 base at V and 3 bases at J, with 6 bases between. The CDR3 nucleotides are TGTGCCAGCAGTTTAGGGACACACTATGGCTACACCTTC. Translating gives CASSLGTHYGYTF.

The genes are TRBV5-6 and TRBJ2-5; 8 nucleotides agree with TRBD1. Germline-derived CDR1 and CDR2 are SGHDT and YYEEEE. There are 15 residues in the CDR3. The J segment lost 4 bases and the V segment lost 3 bases, leaving 8 bases of the junction unmatched. The CDR3 DNA reads as TGTGCCAGCAGCTCACCCCAGGGGGCAGGAGAGACCCAGTACTTC. This gives the protein CASSSPQGAGETQYF.

This rearrangement joins TRBV5-1 to TRBJ2-3, with no clear D. This CDR3 spans 14 amino acids. Germline V CDR1 and CDR2: SGHRS, YFSETQ. V lost 0 bases, J lost 2 bases, and 7 bases lay in between. CDR3 in DNA: TGCGCCAGCAGCTTGGGTCCCCTCACAGATACGCAGTATTTT. Translated: CASSLGPLTDTQYF.